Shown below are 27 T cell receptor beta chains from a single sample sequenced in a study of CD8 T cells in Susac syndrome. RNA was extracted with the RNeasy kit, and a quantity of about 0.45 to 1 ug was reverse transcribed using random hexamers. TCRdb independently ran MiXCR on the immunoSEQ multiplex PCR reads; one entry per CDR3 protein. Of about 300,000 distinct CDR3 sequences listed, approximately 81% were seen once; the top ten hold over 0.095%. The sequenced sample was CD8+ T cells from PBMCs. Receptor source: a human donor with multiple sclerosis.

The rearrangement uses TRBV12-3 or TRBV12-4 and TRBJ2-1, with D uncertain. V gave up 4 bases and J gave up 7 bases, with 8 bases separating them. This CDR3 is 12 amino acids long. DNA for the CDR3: TGTGCCAGCAGTTGGGCACAGAATGAGCAGTTCTTC. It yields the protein CASSWAQNEQFF.

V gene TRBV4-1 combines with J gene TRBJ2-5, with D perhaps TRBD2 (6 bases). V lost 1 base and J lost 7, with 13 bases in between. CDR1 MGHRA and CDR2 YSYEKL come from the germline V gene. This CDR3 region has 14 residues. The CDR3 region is CASSQAGSSGTQYF. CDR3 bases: TGCGCCAGCAGCCAAGCCGGGAGTTCCGGGACCCAGTACTTC.

In nucleotides, the CDR3 is TGCAGTGCTAGGGAGGGGGTGGCTAACTATGGCTACACCTTC. This gives the protein CSAREGVANYGYTF. The chain combines TRBV20-1 with TRBJ1-2; a weak D match, TRBD1 (6 bases). The germline CDR1 and CDR2 sequences are DFQATT and SNEGSKA (reference sequence). The CDR3 has 14 residues. Trimming took 3 bases from V and 0 from J, leaving 11 bases between them.

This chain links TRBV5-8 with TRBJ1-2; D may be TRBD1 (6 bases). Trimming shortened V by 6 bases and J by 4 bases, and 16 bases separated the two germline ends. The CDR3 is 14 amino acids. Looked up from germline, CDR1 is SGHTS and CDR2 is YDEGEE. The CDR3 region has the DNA TGTGCCAGCATCGGCGGGCAGGGGACCTATGGCTACACCTTC. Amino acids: CASIGGQGTYGYTF.

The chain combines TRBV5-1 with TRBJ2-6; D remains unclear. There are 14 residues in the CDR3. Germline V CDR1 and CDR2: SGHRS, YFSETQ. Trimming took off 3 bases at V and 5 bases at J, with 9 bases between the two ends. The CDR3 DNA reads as TGCGCCAGCAGCTCGTCTAGACGGGCCAACGTCCTGACTTTC. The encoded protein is CASSSSRRANVLTF.

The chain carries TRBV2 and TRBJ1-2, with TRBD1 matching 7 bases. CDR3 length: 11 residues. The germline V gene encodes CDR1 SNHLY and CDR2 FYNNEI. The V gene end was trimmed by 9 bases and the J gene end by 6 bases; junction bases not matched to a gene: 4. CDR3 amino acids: CASRTGHGYTF. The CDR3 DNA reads TGTGCCAGTAGGACAGGACATGGCTACACCTTC.

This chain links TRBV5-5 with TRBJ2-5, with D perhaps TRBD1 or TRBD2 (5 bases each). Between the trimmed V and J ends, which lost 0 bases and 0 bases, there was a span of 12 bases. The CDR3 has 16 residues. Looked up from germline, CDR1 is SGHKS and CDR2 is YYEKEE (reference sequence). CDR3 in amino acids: CASSLASGPYQETQYF. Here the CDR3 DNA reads TGTGCCAGCAGCTTGGCCTCGGGGCCGTACCAAGAGACCCAGTACTTC.

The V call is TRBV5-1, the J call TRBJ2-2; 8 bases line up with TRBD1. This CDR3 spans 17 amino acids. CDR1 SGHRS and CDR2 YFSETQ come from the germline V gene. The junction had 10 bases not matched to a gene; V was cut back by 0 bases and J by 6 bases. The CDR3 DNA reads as TGCGCCAGCAGCTTGGCCGGGCAGGGGGCGCACCCCGGGGAGCTGTTTTTT. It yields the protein CASSLAGQGAHPGELFF.

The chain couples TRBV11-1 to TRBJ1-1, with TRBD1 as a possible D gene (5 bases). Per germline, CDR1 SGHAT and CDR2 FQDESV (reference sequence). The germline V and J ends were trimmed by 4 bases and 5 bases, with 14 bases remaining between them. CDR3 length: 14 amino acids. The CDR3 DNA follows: TGTGCCAGCAGCTGGGCCGAGGGGAGTACTGAAGCTTTCTTT. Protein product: CASSWAEGSTEAFF.

The CDR3 nucleotides read TGTGCCAGCAGGGTGGGCCCGGAGACCCAGTACTTC. Translation gives CASRVGPETQYF. V and J are TRBV6-1 and TRBJ2-5; D call uncertain. The ends were cut back, 6 bases at V and 5 bases at J, with 10 bases in the middle. This CDR3 has 12 amino acids. Germline values: CDR1 MNHNS, CDR2 SASEGT.

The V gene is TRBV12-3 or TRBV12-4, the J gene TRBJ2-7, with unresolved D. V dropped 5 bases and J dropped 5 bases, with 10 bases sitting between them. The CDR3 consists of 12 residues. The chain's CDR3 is CASSPSWDEQYF. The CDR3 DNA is TGTGCCAGCAGTCCTTCCTGGGACGAGCAGTACTTC.

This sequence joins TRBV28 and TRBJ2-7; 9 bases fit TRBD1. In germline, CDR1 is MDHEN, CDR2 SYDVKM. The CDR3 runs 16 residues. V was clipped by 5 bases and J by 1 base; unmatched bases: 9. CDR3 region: CASSEPRDRESYEQYF. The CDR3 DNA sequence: TGTGCCAGCAGTGAGCCTCGGGACAGGGAGTCCTACGAGCAGTACTTC. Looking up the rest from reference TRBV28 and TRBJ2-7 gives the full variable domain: DVKVTQSSRYLVKRTGEKVFLECVQDMDHENMFWYRQDPGLGLRLIYFSYDVKMKEKGDIPEGYSVSREKKERFSLILESASTNQTSMYLCASSEPRDRESYEQYFGPGTRLTVT.

CDR3 residues: CAWRDRDPWGSEQFF. The CDR3 DNA is TGTGCCTGGAGGGACCGGGACCCATGGGGGAGTGAGCAGTTCTTC. The chain has TRBV30 and TRBJ2-1; D assignment may be TRBD1 or TRBD2 (5 bases each). The ends were cut back, 3 bases at V and 9 bases at J, with 21 bases in the middle. The CDR3 sequence is 15 residues long. CDR1 and CDR2 from the germline V gene are GTSNPN and SVGIG (reference sequence).

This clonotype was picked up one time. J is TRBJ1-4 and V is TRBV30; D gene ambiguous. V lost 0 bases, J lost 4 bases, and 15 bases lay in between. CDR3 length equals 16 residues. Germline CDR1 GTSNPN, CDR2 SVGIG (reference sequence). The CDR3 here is CAWSVAVKPHNEKLFF. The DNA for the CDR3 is TGTGCCTGGAGTGTGGCCGTTAAACCCCATAATGAAAAACTGTTTTTT.

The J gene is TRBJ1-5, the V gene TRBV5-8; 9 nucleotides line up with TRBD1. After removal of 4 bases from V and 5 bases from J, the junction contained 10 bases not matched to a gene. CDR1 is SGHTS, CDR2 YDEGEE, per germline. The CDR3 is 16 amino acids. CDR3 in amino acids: CASSGTGTGWDQPQHF. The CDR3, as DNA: TGTGCCAGCAGCGGTACCGGGACAGGGTGGGATCAGCCCCAGCATTTT.

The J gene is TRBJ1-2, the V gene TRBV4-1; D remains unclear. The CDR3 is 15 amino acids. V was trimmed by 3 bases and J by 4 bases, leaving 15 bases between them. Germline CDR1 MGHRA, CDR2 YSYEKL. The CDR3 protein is CASSHPAEGGYGYTF. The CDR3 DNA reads TGCGCCAGCAGCCACCCCGCCGAAGGCGGCTATGGCTACACCTTC.

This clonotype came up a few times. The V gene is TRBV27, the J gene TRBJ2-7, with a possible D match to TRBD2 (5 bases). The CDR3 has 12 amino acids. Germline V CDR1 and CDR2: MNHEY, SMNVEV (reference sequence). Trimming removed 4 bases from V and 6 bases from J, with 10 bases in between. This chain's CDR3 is CASSYGLGEQYF. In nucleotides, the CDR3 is TGTGCCAGCAGTTATGGACTGGGCGAGCAGTACTTC.

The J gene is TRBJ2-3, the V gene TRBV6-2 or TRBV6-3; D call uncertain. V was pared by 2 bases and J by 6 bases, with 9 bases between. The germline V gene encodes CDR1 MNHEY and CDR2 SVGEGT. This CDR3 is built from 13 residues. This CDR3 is CASSYNFWDTQYF. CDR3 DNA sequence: TGTGCCAGCAGTTACAATTTTTGGGATACGCAGTATTTT.

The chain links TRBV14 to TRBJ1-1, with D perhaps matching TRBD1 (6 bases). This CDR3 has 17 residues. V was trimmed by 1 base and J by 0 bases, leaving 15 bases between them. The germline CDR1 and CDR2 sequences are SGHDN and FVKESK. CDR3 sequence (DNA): TGTGCCAGCAGCCAAGGCCTACGGGGGCTACTGAACACTGAAGCTTTCTTT. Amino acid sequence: CASSQGLRGLLNTEAFF.

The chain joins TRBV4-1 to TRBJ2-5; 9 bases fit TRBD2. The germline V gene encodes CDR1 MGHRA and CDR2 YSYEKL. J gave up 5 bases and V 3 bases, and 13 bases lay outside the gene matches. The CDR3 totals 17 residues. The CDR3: CASSHFLTSGLFETQYF. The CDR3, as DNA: TGCGCCAGCAGCCATTTCCTGACTAGCGGACTATTTGAGACCCAGTACTTC.

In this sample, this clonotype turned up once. CDR3 DNA: TGTGCCAGCAGTTTATTCTCAACCCCCACAGATACGCAGTATTTT. This gives the protein CASSLFSTPTDTQYF. The chain employs TRBV27 and TRBJ2-3; unclear D gene. Germline CDR1 MNHEY, CDR2 SMNVEV (reference sequence). The CDR3 covers 15 residues. With 1 base removed from V and 2 bases from J, the gap between germline ends came to 10 bases.

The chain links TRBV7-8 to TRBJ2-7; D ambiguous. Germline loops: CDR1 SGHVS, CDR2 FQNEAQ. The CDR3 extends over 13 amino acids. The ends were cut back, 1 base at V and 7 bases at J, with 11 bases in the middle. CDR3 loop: CASSLVLLTEQYF. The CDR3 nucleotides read TGTGCCAGCAGCTTAGTCCTCCTTACGGAGCAGTACTTC.

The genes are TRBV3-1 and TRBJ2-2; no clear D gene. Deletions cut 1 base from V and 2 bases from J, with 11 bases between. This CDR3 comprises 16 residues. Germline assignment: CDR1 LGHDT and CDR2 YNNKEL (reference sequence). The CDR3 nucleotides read TGTGCCAGCAGCCAAGGGTGGACGGAAAACACCGGGGAGCTGTTTTTT. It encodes CASSQGWTENTGELFF.

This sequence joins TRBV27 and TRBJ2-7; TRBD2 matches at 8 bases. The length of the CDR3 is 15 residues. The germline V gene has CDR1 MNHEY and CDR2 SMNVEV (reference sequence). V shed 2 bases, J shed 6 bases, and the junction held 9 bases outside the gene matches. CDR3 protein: CASSLTPGLAGEQYF. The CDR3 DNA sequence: TGTGCCAGCAGTTTAACCCCAGGACTAGCAGGCGAGCAGTACTTC.

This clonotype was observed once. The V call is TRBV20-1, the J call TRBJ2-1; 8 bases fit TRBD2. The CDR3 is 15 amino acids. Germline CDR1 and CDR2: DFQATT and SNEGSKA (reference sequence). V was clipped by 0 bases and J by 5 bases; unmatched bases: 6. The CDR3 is CSARDWLGRDNEQFF. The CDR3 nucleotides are TGCAGTGCTAGAGATTGGCTCGGGAGGGACAATGAGCAGTTCTTC.

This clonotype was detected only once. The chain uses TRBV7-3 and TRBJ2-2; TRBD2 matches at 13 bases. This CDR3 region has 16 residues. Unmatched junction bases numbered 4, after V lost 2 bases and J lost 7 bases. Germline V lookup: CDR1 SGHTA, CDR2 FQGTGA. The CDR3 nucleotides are TGTGCCAGCAGCTTACCAAGACTAGCGGGGGGCGGGGAGCTGTTTTTT. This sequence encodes CASSLPRLAGGGELFF.

The CDR3 bases are TGTGCCAGCAGCTTAGTAGGAGAACTAGCGGCTTACAATGAGCAGTTCTTC. Its translation is CASSLVGELAAYNEQFF. This chain uses TRBV7-8 with TRBJ2-1, with 8 positions matching TRBD2. Trimming removed 1 base from V and 4 bases from J; junction bases left unmatched: 9. This CDR3 comprises 17 residues. Germline CDR1 and CDR2: SGHVS and FQNEAQ.